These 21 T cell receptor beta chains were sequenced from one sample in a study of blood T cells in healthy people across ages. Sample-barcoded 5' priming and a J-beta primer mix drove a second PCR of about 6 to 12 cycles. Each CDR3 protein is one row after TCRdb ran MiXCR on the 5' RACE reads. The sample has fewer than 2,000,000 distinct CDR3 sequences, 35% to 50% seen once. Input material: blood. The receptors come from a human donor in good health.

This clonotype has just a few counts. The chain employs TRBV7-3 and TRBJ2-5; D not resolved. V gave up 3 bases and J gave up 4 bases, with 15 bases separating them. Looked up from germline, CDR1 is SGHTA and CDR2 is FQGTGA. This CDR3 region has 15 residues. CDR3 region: CASSLVGLTGETQYF. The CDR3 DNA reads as TGTGCCAGCAGCTTGGTAGGGTTGACTGGAGAGACCCAGTACTTC.

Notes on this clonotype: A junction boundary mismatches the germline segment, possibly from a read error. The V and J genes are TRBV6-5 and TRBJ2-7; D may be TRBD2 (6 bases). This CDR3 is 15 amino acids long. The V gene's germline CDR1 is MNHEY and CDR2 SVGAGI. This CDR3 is CASTPGDLTSNEQYF. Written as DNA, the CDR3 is TGTGCCAGCACCCCGGGGGATCTGACCTCCAACGAGCAGTACTTC.

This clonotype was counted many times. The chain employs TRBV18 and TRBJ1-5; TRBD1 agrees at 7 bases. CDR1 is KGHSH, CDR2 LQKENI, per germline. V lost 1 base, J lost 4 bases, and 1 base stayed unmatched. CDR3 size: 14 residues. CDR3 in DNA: TGTGCCAGCTCACCACGACAGGGAAATCAGCCCCAGCATTTT. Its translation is CASSPRQGNQPQHF. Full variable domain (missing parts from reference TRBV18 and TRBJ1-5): NAGVMQNPRHLVRRRGQEARLRCSPMKGHSHVYWYRQLPEEGLKFMVYLQKENIIDESGMPKERFSAEFPKEGPSILRIQQVVRGDSAAYFCASSPRQGNQPQHFGDGTRLSIL.

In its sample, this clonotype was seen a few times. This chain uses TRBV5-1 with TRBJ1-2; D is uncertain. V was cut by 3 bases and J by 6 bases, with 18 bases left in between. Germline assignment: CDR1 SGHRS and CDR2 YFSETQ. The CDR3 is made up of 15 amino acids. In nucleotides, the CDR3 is TGCGCCAGCAGCTCTTTCGTCGGGGAACGAGATGGCTACACCTTC. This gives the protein CASSSFVGERDGYTF.

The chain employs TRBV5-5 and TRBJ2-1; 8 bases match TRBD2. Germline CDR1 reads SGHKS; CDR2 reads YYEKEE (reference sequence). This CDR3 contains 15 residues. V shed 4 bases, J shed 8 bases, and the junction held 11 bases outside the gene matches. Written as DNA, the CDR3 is TGTGCCAGCAGCCCCTCGGGACTAGTCGTTGATGAGCAGTTCTTC. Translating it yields CASSPSGLVVDEQFF.

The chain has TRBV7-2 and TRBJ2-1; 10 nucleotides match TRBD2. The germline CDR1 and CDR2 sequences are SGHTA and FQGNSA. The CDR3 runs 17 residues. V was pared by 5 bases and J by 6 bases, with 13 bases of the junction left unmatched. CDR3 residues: CASSPPEAGGLSNEQFF. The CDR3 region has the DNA TGTGCCAGCAGCCCCCCCGAAGCGGGGGGGCTGAGCAATGAGCAGTTCTTC.

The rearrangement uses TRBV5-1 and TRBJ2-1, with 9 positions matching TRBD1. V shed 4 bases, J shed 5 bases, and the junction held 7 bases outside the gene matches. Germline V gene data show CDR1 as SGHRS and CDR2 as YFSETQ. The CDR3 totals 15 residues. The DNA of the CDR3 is TGCGCCAGCAGCCCGAGGACAGGGGCGCACAATGAGCAGTTCTTC. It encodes CASSPRTGAHNEQFF.

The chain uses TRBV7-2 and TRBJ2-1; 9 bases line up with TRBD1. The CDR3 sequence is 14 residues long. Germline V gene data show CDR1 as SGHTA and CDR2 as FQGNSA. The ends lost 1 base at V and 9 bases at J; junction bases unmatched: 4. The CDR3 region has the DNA TGTGCCAGCAGCTTAGGACAGGGGGTTGGTGAGCAGTTCTTC. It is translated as CASSLGQGVGEQFF.

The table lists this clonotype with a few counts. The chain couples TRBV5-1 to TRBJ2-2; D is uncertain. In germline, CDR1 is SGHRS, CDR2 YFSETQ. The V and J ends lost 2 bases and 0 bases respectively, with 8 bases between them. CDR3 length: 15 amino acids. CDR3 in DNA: TGCGCCAGCAGCTTTGGCGGTCCGAACACCGGGGAGCTGTTTTTT. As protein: CASSFGGPNTGELFF.

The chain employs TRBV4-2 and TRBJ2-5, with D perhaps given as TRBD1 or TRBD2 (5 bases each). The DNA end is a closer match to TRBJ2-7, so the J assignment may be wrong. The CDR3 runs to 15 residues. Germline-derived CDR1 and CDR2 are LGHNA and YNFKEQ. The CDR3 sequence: CASSQDTGIGGEQYF. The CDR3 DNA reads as TGTGCCAGCAGCCAAGATACGGGAATTGGGGGCGAGCAGTACTTC.

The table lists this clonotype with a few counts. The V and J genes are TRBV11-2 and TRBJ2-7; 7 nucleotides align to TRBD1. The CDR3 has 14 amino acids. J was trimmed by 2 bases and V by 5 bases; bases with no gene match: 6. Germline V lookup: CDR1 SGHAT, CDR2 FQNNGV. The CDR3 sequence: CASSRGQEAYEQYF. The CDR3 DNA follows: TGTGCCAGCAGCCGCGGACAGGAGGCCTACGAGCAGTACTTC.

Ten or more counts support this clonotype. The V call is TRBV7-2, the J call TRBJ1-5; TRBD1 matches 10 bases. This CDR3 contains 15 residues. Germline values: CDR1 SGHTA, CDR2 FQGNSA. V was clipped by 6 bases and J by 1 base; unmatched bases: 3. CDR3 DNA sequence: TGTGCCAGCAGTTGGACAGGGGGAAGCAATCAGCCCCAGCATTTT. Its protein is CASSWTGGSNQPQHF.

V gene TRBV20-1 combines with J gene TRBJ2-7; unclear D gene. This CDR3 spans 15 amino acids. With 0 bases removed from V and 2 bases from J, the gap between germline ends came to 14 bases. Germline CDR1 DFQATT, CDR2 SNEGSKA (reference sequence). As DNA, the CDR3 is TGCAGTGCTAGAGATGAGGAGAACCCGCCCTACGAGCAGTACTTC. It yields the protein CSARDEENPPYEQYF.

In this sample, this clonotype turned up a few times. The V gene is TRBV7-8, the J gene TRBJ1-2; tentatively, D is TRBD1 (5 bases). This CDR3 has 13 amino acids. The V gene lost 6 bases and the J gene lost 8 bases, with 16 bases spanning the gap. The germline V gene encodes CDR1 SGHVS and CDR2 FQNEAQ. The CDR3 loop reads CASSSGEGSGYTF. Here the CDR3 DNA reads TGTGCCAGCAGTTCGGGGGAGGGAAGCGGCTACACCTTC.

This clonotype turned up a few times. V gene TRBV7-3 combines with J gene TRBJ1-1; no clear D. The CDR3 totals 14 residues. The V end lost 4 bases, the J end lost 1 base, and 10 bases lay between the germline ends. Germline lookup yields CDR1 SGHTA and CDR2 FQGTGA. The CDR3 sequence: CASSSAGANTEAFF. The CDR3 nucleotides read TGTGCCAGCAGCTCCGCAGGAGCGAACACTGAAGCTTTCTTT.

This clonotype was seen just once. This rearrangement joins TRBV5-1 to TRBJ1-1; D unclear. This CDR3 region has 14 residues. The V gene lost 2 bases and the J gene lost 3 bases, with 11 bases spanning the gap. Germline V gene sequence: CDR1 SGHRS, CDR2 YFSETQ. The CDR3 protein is CASSFENGDTEAFF. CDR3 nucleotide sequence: TGCGCCAGCAGCTTCGAAAATGGGGACACTGAAGCTTTCTTT.

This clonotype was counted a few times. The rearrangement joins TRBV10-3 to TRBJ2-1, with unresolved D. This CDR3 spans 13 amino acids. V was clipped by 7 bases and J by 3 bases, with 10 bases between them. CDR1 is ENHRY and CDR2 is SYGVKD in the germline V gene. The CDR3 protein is CAIKFHRYNEQFF. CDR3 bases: TGTGCCATCAAATTTCACCGCTACAATGAGCAGTTCTTC.

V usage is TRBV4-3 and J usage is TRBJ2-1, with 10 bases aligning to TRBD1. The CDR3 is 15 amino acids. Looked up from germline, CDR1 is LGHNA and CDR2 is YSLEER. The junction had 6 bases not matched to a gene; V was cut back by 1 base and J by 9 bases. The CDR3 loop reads CASSQGQGAQFEQFF. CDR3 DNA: TGCGCCAGCAGCCAAGGACAGGGGGCTCAGTTTGAGCAGTTCTTC.

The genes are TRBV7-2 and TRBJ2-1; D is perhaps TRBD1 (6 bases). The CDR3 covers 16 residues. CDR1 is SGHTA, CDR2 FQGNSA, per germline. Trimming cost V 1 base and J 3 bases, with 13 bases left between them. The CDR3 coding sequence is TGTGCCAGCAGCTTAGACCAGGGGTCAGTCTACAATGAGCAGTTCTTC. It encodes CASSLDQGSVYNEQFF.

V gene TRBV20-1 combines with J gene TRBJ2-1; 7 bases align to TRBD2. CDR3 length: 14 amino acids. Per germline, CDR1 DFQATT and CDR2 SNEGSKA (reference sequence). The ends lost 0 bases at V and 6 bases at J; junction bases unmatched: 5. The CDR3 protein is CSARDPRGSNEQFF. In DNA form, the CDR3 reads TGCAGTGCTAGAGATCCGCGGGGGAGCAATGAGCAGTTCTTC.

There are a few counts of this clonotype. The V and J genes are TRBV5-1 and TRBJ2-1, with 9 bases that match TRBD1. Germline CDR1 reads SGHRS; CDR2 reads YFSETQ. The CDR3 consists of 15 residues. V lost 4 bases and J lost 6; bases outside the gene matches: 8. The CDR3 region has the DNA TGCGCCAGCAGCCTTACCGGGACAGGGATCAATGAGCAGTTCTTC. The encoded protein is CASSLTGTGINEQFF.